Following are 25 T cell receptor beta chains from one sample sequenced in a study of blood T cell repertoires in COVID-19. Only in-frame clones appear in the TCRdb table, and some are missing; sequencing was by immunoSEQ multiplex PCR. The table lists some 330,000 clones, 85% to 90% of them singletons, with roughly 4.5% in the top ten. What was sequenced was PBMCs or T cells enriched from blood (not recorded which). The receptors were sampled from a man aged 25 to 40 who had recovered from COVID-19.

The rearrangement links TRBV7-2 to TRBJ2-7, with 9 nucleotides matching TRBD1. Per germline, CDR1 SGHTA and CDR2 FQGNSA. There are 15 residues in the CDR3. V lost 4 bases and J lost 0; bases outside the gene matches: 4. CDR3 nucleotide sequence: TGTGCCAGCAGCTCACAGACAGGGGGCTCCTACGAGCAGTACTTC. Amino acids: CASSSQTGGSYEQYF.

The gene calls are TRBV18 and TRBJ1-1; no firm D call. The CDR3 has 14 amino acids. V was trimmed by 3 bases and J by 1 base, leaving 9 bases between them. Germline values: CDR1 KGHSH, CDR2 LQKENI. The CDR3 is CASSPWAGNTEAFF. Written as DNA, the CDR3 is TGTGCCAGCTCACCTTGGGCCGGGAACACTGAAGCTTTCTTT.

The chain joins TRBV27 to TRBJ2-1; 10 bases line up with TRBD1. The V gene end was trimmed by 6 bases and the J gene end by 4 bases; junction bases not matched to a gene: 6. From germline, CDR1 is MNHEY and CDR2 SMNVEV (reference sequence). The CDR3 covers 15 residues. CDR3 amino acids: CASRKWTGGYNEQFF. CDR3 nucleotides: TGTGCCAGCAGGAAGTGGACAGGGGGGTACAATGAGCAGTTCTTC.

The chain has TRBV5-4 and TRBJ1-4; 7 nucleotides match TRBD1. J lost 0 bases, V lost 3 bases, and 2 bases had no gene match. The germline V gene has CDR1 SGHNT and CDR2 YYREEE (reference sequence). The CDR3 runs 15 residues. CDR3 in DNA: TGTGCCAGCAGCTGGACAGGCGCAACTAATGAAAAACTGTTTTTT. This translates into CASSWTGATNEKLFF.

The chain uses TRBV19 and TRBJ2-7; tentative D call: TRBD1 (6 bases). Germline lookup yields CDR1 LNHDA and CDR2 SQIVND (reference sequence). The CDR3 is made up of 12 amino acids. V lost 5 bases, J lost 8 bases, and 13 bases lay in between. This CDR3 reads CASSLQGRQQYF. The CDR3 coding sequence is TGTGCCAGTAGTCTACAGGGTCGGCAGCAGTACTTC.

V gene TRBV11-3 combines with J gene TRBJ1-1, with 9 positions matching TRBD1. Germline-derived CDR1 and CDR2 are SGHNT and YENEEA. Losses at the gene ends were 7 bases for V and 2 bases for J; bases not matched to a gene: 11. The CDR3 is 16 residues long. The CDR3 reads CASMTSGDRVNTEAFF. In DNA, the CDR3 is TGTGCCAGCATGACTTCAGGGGACAGGGTCAACACTGAAGCTTTCTTT.

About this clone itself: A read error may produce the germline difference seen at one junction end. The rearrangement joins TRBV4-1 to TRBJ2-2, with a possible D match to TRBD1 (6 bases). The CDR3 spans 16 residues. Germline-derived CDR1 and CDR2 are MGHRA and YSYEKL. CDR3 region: CASSQDQGTNTGELFF. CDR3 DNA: TGCGCCAGCAGTCAAGACCAGGGGACGAACACCGGGGAGCTGTTTTTT.

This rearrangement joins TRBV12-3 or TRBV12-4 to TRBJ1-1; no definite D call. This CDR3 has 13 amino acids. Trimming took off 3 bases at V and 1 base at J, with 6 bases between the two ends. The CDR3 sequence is CASSLAPNTEAFF. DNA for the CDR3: TGTGCCAGCAGTTTGGCTCCGAACACTGAAGCTTTCTTT.

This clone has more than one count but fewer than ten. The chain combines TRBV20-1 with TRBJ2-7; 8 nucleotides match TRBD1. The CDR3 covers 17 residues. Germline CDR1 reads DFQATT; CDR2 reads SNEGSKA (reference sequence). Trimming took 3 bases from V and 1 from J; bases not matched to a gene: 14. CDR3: CSASFSIMGTGSYEQYF. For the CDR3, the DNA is TGCAGTGCTAGTTTCTCGATTATGGGGACAGGTTCCTACGAGCAGTACTTC.

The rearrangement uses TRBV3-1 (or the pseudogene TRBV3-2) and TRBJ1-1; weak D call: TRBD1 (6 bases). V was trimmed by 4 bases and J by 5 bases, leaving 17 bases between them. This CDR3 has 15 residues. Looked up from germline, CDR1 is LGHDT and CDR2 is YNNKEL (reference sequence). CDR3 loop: CASSLVGGAFTEAFF. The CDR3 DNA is TGTGCCAGCAGCCTCGTGGGGGGGGCTTTTACTGAAGCTTTCTTT.

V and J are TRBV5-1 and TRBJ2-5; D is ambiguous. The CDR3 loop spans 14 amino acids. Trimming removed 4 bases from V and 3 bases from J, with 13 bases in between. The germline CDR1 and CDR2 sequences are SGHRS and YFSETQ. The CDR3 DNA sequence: TGCGCCAGCAGCCCAAACAGATATGAAGAGACCCAGTACTTC. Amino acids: CASSPNRYEETQYF.

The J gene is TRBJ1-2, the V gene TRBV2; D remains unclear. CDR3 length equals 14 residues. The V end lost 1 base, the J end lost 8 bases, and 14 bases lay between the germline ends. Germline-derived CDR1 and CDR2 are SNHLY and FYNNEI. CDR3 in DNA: TGTGCCAGCAGTGAAGAGGCAGCTTCGGGGGGCTACACCTTC. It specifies CASSEEAASGGYTF. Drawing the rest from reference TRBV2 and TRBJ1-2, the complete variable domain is EPEVTQTPSHQVTQMGQEVILRCVPISNHLYFYWYRQILGQKVEFLVSFYNNEISEKSEIFDDQFSVERPDGSNFTLKIRSTKLEDSAMYFCASSEEAASGGYTFGSGTRLTVV.

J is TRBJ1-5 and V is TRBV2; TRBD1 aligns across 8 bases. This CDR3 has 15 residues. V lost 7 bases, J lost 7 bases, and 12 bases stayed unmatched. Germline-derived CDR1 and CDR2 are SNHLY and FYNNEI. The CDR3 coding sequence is TGTGCCAGCACCTCGACAGGGGATGGGGGGCAGCCCCAGCATTTT. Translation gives CASTSTGDGGQPQHF.

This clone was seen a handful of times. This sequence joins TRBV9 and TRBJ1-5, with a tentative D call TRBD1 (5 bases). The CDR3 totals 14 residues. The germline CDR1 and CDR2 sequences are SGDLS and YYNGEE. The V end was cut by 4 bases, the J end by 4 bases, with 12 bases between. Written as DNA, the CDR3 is TGTGCCAGCAGCCCCGGGGGAGGGAATCAGCCCCAGCATTTT. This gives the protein CASSPGGGNQPQHF.

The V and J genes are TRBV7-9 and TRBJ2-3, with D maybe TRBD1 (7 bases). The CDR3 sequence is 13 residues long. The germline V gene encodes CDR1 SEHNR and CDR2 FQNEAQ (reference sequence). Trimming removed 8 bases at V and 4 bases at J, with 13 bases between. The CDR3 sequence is CASGGGGADTQYF. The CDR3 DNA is TGTGCCAGCGGTGGAGGGGGCGCAGATACGCAGTATTTT.

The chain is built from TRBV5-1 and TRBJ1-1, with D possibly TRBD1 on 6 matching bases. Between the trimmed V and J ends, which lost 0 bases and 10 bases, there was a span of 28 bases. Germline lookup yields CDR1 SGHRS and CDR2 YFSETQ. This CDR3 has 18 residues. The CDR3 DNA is TGCGCCAGCAGCTTGGCCGGAGTCAGAAACAGGGCTCAACAGGGAGCTTTCTTT. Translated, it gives CASSLAGVRNRAQQGAFF.

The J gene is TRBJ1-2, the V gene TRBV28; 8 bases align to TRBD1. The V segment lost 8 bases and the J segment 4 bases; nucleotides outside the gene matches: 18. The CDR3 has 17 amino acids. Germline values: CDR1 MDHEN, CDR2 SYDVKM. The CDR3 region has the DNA TGTGCCAGCGGAACCCCGGGCGCGACAGGGGTTGGCTATGGCTACACCTTC. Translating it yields CASGTPGATGVGYGYTF.

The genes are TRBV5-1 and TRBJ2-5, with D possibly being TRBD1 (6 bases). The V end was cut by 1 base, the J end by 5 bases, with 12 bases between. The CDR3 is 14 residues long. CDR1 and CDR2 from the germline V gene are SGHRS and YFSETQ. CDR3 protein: CASSLTGSRETQYF. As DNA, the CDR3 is TGCGCCAGCAGCTTGACAGGGTCTCGGGAGACCCAGTACTTC.

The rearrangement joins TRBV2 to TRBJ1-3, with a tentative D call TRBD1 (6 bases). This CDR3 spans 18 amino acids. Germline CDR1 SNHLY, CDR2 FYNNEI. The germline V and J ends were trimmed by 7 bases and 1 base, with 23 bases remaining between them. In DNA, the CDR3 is TGTGCCAGCAAAACCTTCGACCCAGGGGAAGAATCTGGAAACACCATATATTTT. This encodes CASKTFDPGEESGNTIYF.

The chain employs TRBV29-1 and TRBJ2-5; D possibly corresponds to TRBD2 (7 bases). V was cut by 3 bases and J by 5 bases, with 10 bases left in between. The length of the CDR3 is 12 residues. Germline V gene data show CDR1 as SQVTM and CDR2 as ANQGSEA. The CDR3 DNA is TGCAGCGTTGAGGGGGGGGCTGAGACCCAGTACTTC. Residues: CSVEGGAETQYF.

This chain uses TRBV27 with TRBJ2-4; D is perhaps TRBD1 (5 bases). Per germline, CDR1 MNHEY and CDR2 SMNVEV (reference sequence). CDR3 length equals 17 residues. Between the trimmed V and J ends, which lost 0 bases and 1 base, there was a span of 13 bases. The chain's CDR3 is CASSLSGQGRAKNIQYF. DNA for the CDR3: TGTGCCAGCAGTTTATCGGGGCAGGGAAGGGCCAAAAACATTCAGTACTTC.

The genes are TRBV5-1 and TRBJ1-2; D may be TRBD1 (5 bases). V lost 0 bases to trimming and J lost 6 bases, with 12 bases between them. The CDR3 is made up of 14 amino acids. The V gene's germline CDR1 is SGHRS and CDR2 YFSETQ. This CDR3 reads CASSLAGGLDGYTF. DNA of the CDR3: TGCGCCAGCAGCTTGGCCGGGGGGTTAGATGGCTACACCTTC.

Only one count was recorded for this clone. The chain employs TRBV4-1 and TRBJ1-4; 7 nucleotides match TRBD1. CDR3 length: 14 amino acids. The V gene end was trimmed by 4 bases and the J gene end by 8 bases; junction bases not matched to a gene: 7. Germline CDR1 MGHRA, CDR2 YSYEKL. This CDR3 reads CASSPQGIREKLFF. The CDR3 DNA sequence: TGCGCCAGCAGCCCACAGGGGATTCGGGAAAAACTGTTTTTT.

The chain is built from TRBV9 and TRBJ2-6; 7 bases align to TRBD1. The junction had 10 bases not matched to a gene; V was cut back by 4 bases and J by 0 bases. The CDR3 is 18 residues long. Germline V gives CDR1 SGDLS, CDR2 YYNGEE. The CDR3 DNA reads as TGTGCCAGCAGCCCTTGGACAGGAGTTGTCTCTGGGGCCAACGTCCTGACTTTC. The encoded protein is CASSPWTGVVSGANVLTF.

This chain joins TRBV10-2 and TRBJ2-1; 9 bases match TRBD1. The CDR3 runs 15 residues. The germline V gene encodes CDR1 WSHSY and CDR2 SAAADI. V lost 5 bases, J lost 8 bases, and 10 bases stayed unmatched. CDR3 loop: CASSHPGQGTYEQFF. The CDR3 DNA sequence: TGCGCCAGCAGTCATCCGGGACAGGGAACCTATGAGCAGTTCTTC.